This is a list of T cell receptor beta chains from one sample in a study of CXCR4 blockade with PD-1 therapy in pancreatic cancer. TCRdb's table, derived via immunoSEQ multiplex PCR, lists solely in-frame clones and lacks some. The table has around 5,600 clones, 35% to 45% seen once. Sequenced sample: tumor tissue. The receptors stem from a human donor with pancreatic ductal adenocarcinoma. The CDR3 runs from the conserved cysteine through the conserved F or W. The order of the fields is J gene, CDR3 length, D gene, V gene, clone size, CDR3 protein, CDR3 DNA. A D gene is named only where the DNA matches it firmly. Rows may omit the clone size; those that give it use once, few, many or a size class.

>TRBJ2-1|15|TRBD2|TRBV19|-
CASSSLAGGDDEQFF
TGTGCCAGTAGTTCTCTAGCGGGAGGGGACGATGAGCAGTTCTTC
>TRBJ1-3|13|-|TRBV19|few
CASSQSSGNTIYF
TGTGCCAGTAGTCAGAGCTCTGGAAACACCATATATTTT
>TRBJ2-1|14|TRBD2|TRBV28|few
CASSSPGLAGEQFF
TGTGCCAGCAGTTCCCCGGGACTAGCGGGGGAGCAGTTCTTC
>TRBJ1-5|13|-|TRBV19|once
CASSSVGGQPQHF
TGTGCCAGTAGTAGCGTCGGGGGCCAGCCCCAGCATTTT
>TRBJ1-5|12|-|TRBV28|few
CASSLTSAGQHF
TGTGCCAGCAGTCTAACGTCCGCGGGTCAGCATTTT
>TRBJ2-5|15|TRBD1|TRBV19|few
CASSRSGTGQGTQYF
TGTGCCAGTAGTAGATCAGGGACCGGACAGGGGACCCAGTACTTC
>TRBJ2-5|16|-|TRBV19|-
CASSSPGEATQETQYF
TGTGCCAGTAGTTCCCCGGGGGAGGCTACCCAAGAGACCCAGTACTTC
>TRBJ2-5|16|-|TRBV18|few
CASSPPVTPRVETQYF
TGTGCCAGCTCACCGCCCGTCACCCCGCGGGTGGAGACCCAGTACTTC
>TRBJ2-7|16|TRBD1|TRBV19|-
CASSILWDSEIYEQYF
TGTGCCAGTAGTATACTATGGGACAGTGAAATCTACGAGCAGTACTTC
>TRBJ1-1|16|TRBD1|TRBV6-8|many
CASSRWTGRMNTEAFF
TGTGCCAGCAGTAGGTGGACAGGGCGGATGAACACTGAAGCTTTCTTT
>TRBJ2-4|14|TRBD1|TRBV7-6|few
CASSAPDRENIQYF
TGTGCCAGCAGCGCACCCGACAGGGAAAACATTCAGTACTTC
>TRBJ2-2|17|TRBD2|TRBV7-6|few
CASSQSKASGSYRELFF
TGTGCCAGCAGCCAATCCAAGGCTAGCGGGAGTTATCGGGAGCTGTTTTTT
>TRBJ1-3|12|-|TRBV6-8|medium-sized
CASRDTGNTIYF
TGTGCCAGCAGAGATACTGGAAACACCATATATTTT
>TRBJ1-1|14|-|TRBV11-3|many
CASSLGRGGTEAFF
TGTGCCAGCAGCTTAGGAAGGGGAGGGACTGAAGCTTTCTTT
>TRBJ1-5|14|-|TRBV6-7|few
CASRTYREYQPQHF
TGTGCCAGCAGAACCTACAGGGAGTATCAGCCCCAGCATTTT
>TRBJ1-4|14|-|TRBV15|-
CATSSLGTNEKLFF
TGTGCCACCAGCAGTTTGGGTACTAATGAAAAACTGTTTTTT
>TRBJ2-3|16|TRBD2|TRBV7-6|few
CASSSRPREYTDTQYF
TGTGCCAGCAGCTCACGACCGCGGGAGTACACAGATACGCAGTATTTT
>TRBJ2-1|17|-|TRBV6-8|medium-sized
CASSPPSQRRTYNEQFF
TGTGCCAGCAGCCCCCCCAGTCAAAGGCGGACCTACAATGAGCAGTTCTTC
>TRBJ2-1|15|TRBD2|TRBV25-1|-
CASSPRLAGRDEQFF
TGTGCCAGCAGTCCACGACTAGCGGGAAGGGATGAGCAGTTCTTC
>TRBJ2-5|13|-|TRBV27|few
CASSLTEQETQYF
TGTGCCAGCAGTTTAACTGAACAAGAGACCCAGTACTTC
>TRBJ2-2|14|-|TRBV5-1|few
CASSLGETAGELFF
TGCGCCAGCAGCTTGGGAGAGACCGCCGGGGAGCTGTTTTTT
>TRBJ2-4|14|-|TRBV28|-
CASSIPGTKNIQYF
TGTGCCAGCAGTATACCGGGAACCAAAAACATTCAGTACTTC
>TRBJ2-4|14|-|TRBV12-1|-
CASSFGTSVNIQYF
TGTGCCAGCAGCTTTGGGACTAGCGTAAACATTCAGTACTTC
>TRBJ2-3|13|-|TRBV18|-
CASSPSVTDTQYF
TGTGCCAGCTCACCGTCAGTCACAGATACGCAGTATTTT
>TRBJ2-5|13|-|TRBV19|few
CASSSAGRETQYF
TGTGCCAGTAGTTCGGCGGGCAGGGAGACCCAGTACTTC
>TRBJ2-3|15|-|TRBV18|-
CASSSGTGDTDTQYF
TGTGCCAGCTCATCCGGGACGGGCGACACAGATACGCAGTATTTT
>TRBJ1-1|14|-|TRBV11-3|medium-sized
CASSQGPANTEAFF
TGTGCCAGCAGCCAAGGACCAGCGAACACTGAAGCTTTCTTT
>TRBJ2-3|17|-|TRBV1|-
CTSSQSFRGSYTDTQYF
TGCACCAGCAGCCAATCTTTTCGCGGGAGTTATACAGATACGCAGTATTTT
>TRBJ1-1|13|-|TRBV6-8|-
CASRQGGGTEAFF
TGTGCCAGCAGACAGGGTGGCGGCACTGAAGCTTTCTTT
>TRBJ1-5|14|-|TRBV4-1|many
CASSQPSSNQPQHF
TGCGCCAGCAGCCAACCGAGTAGCAATCAGCCCCAGCATTTT
>TRBJ2-7|13|TRBD1|TRBV29-1|-
CSVEGTGDRRQYF
TGCAGCGTTGAGGGGACAGGGGACCGTCGGCAGTACTTC
>TRBJ2-7|15|-|TRBV14|-
CASSQDRGKTYEQYF
TGTGCCAGCAGCCAAGATCGAGGCAAGACCTACGAGCAGTACTTC
>TRBJ1-2|14|-|TRBV28|-
CAIEPRRRNYGYTF
TGTGCCATAGAGCCCCGCCGACGGAACTATGGCTACACCTTC
>TRBJ1-2|16|TRBD1|TRBV18|-
CASSPTTGGKLYGYTF
TGTGCCAGCTCACCAACGACAGGGGGCAAACTCTATGGCTACACCTTC
>TRBJ2-3|16|TRBD2|TRBV5-1|-
CASSVPGLADTDTQYF
TGCGCCAGCAGCGTGCCGGGACTAGCAGACACAGATACGCAGTATTTT
>TRBJ1-5|14|-|TRBV29-1|few
CSVVGDHSNQPQHF
TGCAGCGTTGTGGGGGATCATAGCAATCAGCCCCAGCATTTT
>TRBJ2-3|15|-|TRBV14|few
CASSQGSGPADTQYF
TGTGCCAGCAGCCAAGGCTCTGGCCCGGCAGATACGCAGTATTTT
>TRBJ2-1|14|-|TRBV19|-
CASSIVPGNNEQFF
TGTGCCAGTAGTATCGTGCCCGGGAACAATGAGCAGTTCTTC
>TRBJ2-3|15|-|TRBV19|few
CASKRGRQGTDTQYF
TGTGCCAGTAAAAGGGGACGGCAAGGGACAGATACGCAGTATTTT
>TRBJ2-2|16|-|TRBV19|-
CASSLGRVVIAGELFF
TGTGCCAGTAGCCTAGGAAGGGTTGTTATCGCCGGGGAGCTGTTTTTT
>TRBJ2-5|15|-|TRBV14|-
CASSQDLGRPETQYF
TGTGCCAGCAGCCAAGATCTAGGGAGACCGGAGACCCAGTACTTC
>TRBJ1-2|14|-|TRBV18|-
CASSPQEYDYGYTF
TGTGCCAGCTCACCACAGGAGTATGACTATGGCTACACCTTC
>TRBJ2-7|14|TRBD1|TRBV11-3|medium-sized
CASSPDRGQDEQYF
TGTGCCAGCTCCCCGGACAGGGGACAGGACGAGCAGTACTTC
>TRBJ2-3|14|TRBD2|TRBV6-8|few
CAISTSGSTDTQYF
TGTGCCATCAGCACTAGCGGGAGCACAGATACGCAGTATTTT
>TRBJ2-1|13|TRBD2|TRBV19|-
CASASGRAGEQFF
TGTGCCAGTGCCAGCGGGAGGGCCGGTGAGCAGTTCTTC
>TRBJ1-1|12|-|TRBV29-1|-
CSVDDRNTEAFF
TGCAGCGTTGATGACAGGAACACTGAAGCTTTCTTT
>TRBJ1-1|14|-|TRBV11-3|many
CASSFDSFNTEAFF
TGTGCCAGCAGCTTTGACAGCTTCAACACTGAAGCTTTCTTT
>TRBJ2-7|15|TRBD1|TRBV19|-
CASSSPGTATYEQYF
TGTGCCAGTAGCTCTCCCGGGACAGCCACCTACGAGCAGTACTTC
>TRBJ2-1|12|-|TRBV19|few
CASSRFGGEQFF
TGTGCCAGTAGTCGATTCGGGGGTGAGCAGTTCTTC
>TRBJ2-1|13|-|TRBV19|-
CASTTSGDNEQFF
TGTGCCAGTACCACTTCAGGAGACAATGAGCAGTTCTTC
>TRBJ2-3|16|TRBD2|TRBV11-3|-
CASSLGLARAVDTQYF
TGTGCCAGCAGCCTTGGACTAGCGAGAGCAGTAGATACGCAGTATTTT
>TRBJ1-5|18|TRBD1|TRBV6-8|many
CASTLGQGAANSNQPQHF
TGTGCCAGCACCCTCGGACAGGGGGCGGCGAATAGCAATCAGCCCCAGCATTTT
>TRBJ2-3|15|-|TRBV19|-
CATRSSGFSTDTQYF
TGTGCCACCCGTTCGTCCGGGTTTAGCACAGATACGCAGTATTTT
>TRBJ2-5|13|-|TRBV29-1|-
CSVEVSAGETQYF
TGCAGCGTTGAAGTGTCGGCCGGAGAGACCCAGTACTTC